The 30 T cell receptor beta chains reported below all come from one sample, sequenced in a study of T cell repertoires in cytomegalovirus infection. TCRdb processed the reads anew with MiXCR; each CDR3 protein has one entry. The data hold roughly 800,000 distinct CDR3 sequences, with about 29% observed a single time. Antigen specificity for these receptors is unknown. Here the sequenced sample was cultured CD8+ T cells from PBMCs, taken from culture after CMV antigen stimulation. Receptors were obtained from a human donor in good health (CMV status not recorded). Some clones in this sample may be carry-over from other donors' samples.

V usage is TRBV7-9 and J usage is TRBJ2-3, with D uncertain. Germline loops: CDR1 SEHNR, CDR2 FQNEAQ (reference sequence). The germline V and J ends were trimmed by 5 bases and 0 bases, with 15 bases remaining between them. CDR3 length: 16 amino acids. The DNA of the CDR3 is TGTGCCAGCAGCCCCCGCTTCGGAGATAGCACAGATACGCAGTATTTT. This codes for CASSPRFGDSTDTQYF.

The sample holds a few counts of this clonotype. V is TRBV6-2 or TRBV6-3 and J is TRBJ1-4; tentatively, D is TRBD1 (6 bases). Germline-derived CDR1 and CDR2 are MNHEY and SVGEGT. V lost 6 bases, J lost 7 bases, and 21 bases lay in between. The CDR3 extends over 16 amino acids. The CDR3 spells CASSPSRTGAGEKLFF. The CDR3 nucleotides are TGTGCCAGCAGCCCCAGCCGCACGGGGGCCGGTGAAAAACTGTTTTTT.

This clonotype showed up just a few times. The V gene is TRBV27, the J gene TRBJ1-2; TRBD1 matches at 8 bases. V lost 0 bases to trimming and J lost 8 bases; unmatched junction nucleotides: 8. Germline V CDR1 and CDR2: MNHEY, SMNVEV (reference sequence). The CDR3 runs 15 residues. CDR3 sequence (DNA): TGTGCCAGCAGTTTATCGAGGACAGGGCCAGAGGGCTACACCTTC. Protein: CASSLSRTGPEGYTF.

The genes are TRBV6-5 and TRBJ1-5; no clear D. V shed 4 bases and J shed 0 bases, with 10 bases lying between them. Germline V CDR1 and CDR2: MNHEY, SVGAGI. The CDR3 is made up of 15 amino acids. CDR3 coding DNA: TGTGCCAGCAGTTCCATTGGGGATAGCAATCAGCCCCAGCATTTT. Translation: CASSSIGDSNQPQHF.

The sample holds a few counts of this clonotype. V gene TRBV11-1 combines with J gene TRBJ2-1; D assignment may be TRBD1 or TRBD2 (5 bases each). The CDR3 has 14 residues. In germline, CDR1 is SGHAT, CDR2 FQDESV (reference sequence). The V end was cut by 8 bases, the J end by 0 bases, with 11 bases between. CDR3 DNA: TGTGCCAGCGAGTCGGGGACCTCCTACAATGAGCAGTTCTTC. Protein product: CASESGTSYNEQFF. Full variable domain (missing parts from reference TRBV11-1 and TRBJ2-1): EAEVAQSPRYKITEKSQAVAFWCDPISGHATLYWYRQILGQGPELLVQFQDESVVDDSQLPKDRFSAERLKGVDSTLKIQPAELGDSAMYLCASESGTSYNEQFFGPGTRLTVL.

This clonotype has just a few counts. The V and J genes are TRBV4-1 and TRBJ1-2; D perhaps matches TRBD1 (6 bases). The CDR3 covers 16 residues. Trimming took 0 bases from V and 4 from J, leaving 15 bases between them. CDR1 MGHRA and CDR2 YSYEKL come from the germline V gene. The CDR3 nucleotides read TGCGCCAGCAGCCAAGATAGCCCCGAGGGGGGCTATGGCTACACCTTC. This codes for CASSQDSPEGGYGYTF.

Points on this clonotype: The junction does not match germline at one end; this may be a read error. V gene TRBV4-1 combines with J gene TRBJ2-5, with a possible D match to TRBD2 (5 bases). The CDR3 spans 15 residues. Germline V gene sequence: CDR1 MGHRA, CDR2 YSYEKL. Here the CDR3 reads CASSPLEGAQRTQYF. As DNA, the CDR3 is TGTGCCAGCAGCCCCTTAGAGGGTGCACAACGGACCCAGTACTTC.

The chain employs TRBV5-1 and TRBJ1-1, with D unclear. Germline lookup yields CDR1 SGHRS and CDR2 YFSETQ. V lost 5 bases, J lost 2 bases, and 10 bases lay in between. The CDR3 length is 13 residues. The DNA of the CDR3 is TGCGCCAGCAGAGGAACCATCAACACTGAAGCTTTCTTT. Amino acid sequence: CASRGTINTEAFF.

CDR3 DNA sequence: TGTGCCAGTAGTACAGGTTGGGATGAGCAGTTCTTC. Protein sequence: CASSTGWDEQFF. The chain recombines TRBV19 with TRBJ2-1; no definite D call. The CDR3 loop spans 12 amino acids. Germline CDR1 reads LNHDA; CDR2 reads SQIVND (reference sequence). V lost 4 bases and J lost 8, with 9 bases in between.

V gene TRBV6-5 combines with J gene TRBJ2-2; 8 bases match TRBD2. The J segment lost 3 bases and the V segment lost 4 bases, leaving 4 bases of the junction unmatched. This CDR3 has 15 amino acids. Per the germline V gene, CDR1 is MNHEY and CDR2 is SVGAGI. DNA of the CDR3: TGTGCCAGCAGTTTTACCGGGGGGGACACCGGGGAGCTGTTTTTT. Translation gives CASSFTGGDTGELFF.

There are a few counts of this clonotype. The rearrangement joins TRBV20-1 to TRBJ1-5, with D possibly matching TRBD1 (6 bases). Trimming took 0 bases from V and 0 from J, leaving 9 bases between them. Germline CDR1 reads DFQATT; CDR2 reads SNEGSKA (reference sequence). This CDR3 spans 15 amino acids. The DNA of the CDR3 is TGCAGTGCTAGAGACAGGGGTAATAGCAATCAGCCCCAGCATTTT. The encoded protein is CSARDRGNSNQPQHF.

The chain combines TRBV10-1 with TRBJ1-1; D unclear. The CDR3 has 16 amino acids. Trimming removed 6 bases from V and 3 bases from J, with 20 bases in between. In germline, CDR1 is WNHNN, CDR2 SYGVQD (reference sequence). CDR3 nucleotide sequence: TGCGCCAGCAGCGATAGAGGTTGGACTCGGGACACTGAAGCTTTCTTT. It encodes CASSDRGWTRDTEAFF.

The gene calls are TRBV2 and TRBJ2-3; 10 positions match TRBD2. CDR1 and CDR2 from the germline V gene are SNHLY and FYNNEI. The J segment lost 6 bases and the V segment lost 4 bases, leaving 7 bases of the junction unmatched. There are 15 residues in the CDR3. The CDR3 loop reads CASSVTSGDRDTQYF. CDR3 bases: TGTGCCAGCAGTGTCACTAGCGGGGACCGGGATACGCAGTATTTT.

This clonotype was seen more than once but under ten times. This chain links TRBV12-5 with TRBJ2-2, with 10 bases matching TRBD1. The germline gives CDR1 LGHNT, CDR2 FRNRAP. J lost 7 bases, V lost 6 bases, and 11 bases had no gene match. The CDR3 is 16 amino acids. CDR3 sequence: CASGSQTGGLGGELFF. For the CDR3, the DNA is TGTGCTAGTGGGTCCCAGACAGGGGGCTTGGGCGGGGAGCTGTTTTTT.

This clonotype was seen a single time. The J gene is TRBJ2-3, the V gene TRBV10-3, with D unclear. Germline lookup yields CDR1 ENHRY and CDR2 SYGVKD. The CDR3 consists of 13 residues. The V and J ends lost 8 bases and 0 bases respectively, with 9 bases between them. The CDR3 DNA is TGTGCCATCCCTCTGGACAGCACAGATACGCAGTATTTT. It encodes CAIPLDSTDTQYF.

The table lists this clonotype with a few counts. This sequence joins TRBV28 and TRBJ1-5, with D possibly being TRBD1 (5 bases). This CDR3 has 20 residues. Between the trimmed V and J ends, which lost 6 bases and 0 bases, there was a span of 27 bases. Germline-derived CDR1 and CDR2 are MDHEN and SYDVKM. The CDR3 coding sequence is TGTGCCAGCAGCCCCCCCGGGACGGGAATAAGCCAGAATAGCAATCAGCCCCAGCATTTT. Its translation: CASSPPGTGISQNSNQPQHF.

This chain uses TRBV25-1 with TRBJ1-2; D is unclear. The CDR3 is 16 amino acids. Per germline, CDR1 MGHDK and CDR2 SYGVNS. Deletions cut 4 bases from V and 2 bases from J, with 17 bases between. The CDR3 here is CASSVLWEESNYGYTF. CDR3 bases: TGTGCCAGCAGTGTTCTTTGGGAAGAGTCGAACTATGGCTACACCTTC.

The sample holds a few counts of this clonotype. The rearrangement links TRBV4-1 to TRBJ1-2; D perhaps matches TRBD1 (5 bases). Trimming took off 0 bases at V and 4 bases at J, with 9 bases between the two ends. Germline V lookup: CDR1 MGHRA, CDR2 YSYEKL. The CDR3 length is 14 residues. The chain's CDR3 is CASSQEGEFYGYTF. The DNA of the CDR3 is TGCGCCAGCAGCCAAGAAGGGGAATTCTATGGCTACACCTTC.

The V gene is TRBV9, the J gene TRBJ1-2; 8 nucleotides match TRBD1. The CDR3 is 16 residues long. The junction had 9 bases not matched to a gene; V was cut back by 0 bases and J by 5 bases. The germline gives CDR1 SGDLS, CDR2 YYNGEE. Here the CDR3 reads CASSVDLGQVDYGYTF. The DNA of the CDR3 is TGTGCCAGCAGCGTAGACCTGGGACAGGTGGATTATGGCTACACCTTC.

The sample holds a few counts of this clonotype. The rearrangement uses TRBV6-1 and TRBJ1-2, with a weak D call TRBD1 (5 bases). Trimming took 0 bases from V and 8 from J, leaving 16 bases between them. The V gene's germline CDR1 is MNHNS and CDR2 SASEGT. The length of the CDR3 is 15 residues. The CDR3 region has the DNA TGTGCCAGCAGTGAAGCTTTCTGGGGGGTCGGCGGCTACACCTTC. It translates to CASSEAFWGVGGYTF.

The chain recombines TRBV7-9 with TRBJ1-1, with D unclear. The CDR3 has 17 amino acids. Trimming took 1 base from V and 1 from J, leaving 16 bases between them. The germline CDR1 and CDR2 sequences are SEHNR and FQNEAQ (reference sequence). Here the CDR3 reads CASSLGVASPENTEAFF. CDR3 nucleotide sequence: TGTGCCAGCAGCTTAGGGGTCGCGTCACCTGAGAACACTGAAGCTTTCTTT.

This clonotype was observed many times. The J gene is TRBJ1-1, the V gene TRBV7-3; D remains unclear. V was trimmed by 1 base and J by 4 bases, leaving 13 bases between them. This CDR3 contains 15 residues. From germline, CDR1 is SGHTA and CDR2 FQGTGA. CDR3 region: CASSLNPRAGTEAFF. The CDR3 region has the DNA TGTGCCAGCAGCTTAAACCCTCGGGCAGGCACTGAAGCTTTCTTT.

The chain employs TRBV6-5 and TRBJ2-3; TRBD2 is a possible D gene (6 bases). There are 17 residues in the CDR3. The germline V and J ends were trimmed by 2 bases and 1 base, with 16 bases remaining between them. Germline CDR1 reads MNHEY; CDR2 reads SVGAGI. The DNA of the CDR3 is TGTGCCAGCAGTTACCGCTCACGACTAGAGGGCACAGATACGCAGTATTTT. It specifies CASSYRSRLEGTDTQYF.

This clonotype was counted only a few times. The CDR3 bases are TGTGCCAGCAGCTTAGGGCGGGGGGGAGATGAGCAGTTCTTC. It encodes CASSLGRGGDEQFF. This chain uses TRBV7-6 with TRBJ2-1, with 9 bases lining up with TRBD2. With 1 base clipped from V and 8 bases from J, the junction kept 3 bases outside the gene matches. Germline CDR1 reads SGHVS; CDR2 reads FNYEAQ. The CDR3 contains 14 residues.

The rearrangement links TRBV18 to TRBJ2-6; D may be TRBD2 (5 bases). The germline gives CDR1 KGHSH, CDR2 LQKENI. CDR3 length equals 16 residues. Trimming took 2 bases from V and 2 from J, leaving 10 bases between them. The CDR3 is CASSPGWRAGANVLTF. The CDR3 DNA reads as TGTGCCAGCTCACCAGGTTGGCGGGCTGGGGCCAACGTCCTGACTTTC.

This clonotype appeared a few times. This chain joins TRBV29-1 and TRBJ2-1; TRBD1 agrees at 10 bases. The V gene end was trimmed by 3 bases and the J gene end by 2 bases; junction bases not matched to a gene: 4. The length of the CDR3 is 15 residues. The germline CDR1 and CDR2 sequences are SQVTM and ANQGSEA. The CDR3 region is CSVDGTGVPYNEQFF. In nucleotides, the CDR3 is TGCAGCGTTGATGGGACAGGGGTCCCCTACAATGAGCAGTTCTTC.

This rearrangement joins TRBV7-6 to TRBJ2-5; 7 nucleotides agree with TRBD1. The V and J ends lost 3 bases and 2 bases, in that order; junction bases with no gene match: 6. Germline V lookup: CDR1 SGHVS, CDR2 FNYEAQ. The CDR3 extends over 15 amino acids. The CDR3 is CASSFSTGQQETQYF. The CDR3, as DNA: TGTGCCAGCAGCTTCTCGACAGGGCAGCAAGAGACCCAGTACTTC. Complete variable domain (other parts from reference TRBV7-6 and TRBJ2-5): GAGVSQSPRYKVTKRGQDVALRCDPISGHVSLYWYRQALGQGPEFLTYFNYEAQQDKSGLPNDRFSAERPEGSISTLTIQRTEQRDSAMYRCASSFSTGQQETQYFGPGTRLLVL.

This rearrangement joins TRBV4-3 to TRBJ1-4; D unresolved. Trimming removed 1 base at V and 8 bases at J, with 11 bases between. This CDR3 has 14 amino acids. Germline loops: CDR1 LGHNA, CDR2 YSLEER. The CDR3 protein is CASSQGYIGEKLFF. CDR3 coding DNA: TGCGCCAGCAGCCAAGGTTACATCGGGGAAAAACTGTTTTTT.

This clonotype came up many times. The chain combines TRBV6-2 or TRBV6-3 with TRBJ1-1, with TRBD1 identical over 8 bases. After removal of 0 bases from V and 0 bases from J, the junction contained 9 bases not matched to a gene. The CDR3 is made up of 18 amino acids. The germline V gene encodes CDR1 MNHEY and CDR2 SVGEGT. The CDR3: CASSYSSRTGRVNTEAFF. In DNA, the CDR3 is TGTGCCAGCAGTTACTCCTCCCGGACAGGGCGGGTGAACACTGAAGCTTTCTTT.

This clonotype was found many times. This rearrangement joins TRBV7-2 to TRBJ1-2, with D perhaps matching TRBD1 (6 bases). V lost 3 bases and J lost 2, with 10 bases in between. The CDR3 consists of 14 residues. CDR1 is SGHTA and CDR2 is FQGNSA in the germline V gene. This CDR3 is CASSFTDRNYGYTF. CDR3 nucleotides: TGTGCCAGCAGCTTCACGGACAGAAACTATGGCTACACCTTC. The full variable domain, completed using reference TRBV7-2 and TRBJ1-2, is GAGVSQSPSNKVTEKGKDVELRCDPISGHTALYWYRQSLGQGLEFLIYFQGNSAPDKSGLPSDRFSAERTGGSVSTLTIQRTQQEDSAVYLCASSFTDRNYGYTFGSGTRLTVV.